This is a list of T cell receptor beta chains from one sample in a study of Ad26.COV2.S vaccination and SARS-CoV-2 variants. Clones were read by immunoSEQ multiplex PCR, and TCRdb kept only the in-frame ones, dropping some. The profile shows about 400,000 clones, 83% of them singletons. The sequencing used peripheral blood, collected in a trial of Ad26.COV2.S vaccine versus placebo. The source of these receptors is a person between 18 and 65 years old who received the Ad26.COV2.S COVID-19 vaccine or a placebo. CDR3s include the opening cysteine and the closing phenylalanine or tryptophan. The order of the fields is D gene, J gene, V gene, clone size, CDR3 protein, CDR3 DNA. A D gene is named only where the DNA matches it firmly. Some rows mark clone size as missing; the rest say once, few, many or name a class of expanded clone.

NA	TRBJ1-1	TRBV5-1	NA	CASSLTGTEAFF	TGCGCCAGCAGCTTAACAGGGACTGAAGCTTTCTTT
TRBD1	TRBJ1-2	TRBV5-6	NA	CASSVPTGEDGYTF	TGTGCCAGCAGCGTACCGACAGGGGAGGATGGCTACACCTTC
NA	TRBJ1-5	TRBV19	NA	CASSMTGILNQPQHF	TGTGCCAGTAGTATGACGGGGATTTTAAATCAGCCCCAGCATTTT
NA	TRBJ2-1	TRBV6-5	NA	CASSYWGLNEQFF	TGTGCCAGCAGTTACTGGGGGCTCAATGAGCAGTTCTTC
TRBD1	TRBJ2-7	TRBV28	NA	CASSSIRGRVSYEQYF	TGTGCCAGCAGCTCAATAAGGGGGCGCGTTTCTTACGAGCAGTACTTC
NA	TRBJ2-1	TRBV11-2	few	CASSSWSGSYNEQFF	TGTGCCAGCAGCTCCTGGAGCGGCTCCTACAATGAGCAGTTCTTC
NA	TRBJ2-2	TRBV7-6	NA	CASSLGAANTGELFF	TGTGCCAGCAGCTTAGGAGCAGCGAACACCGGGGAGCTGTTTTTT
TRBD2	TRBJ2-7	TRBV7-3	NA	CASSRGLAGGPYEQYF	TGTGCCAGCAGCCGCGGACTAGCGGGAGGGCCCTACGAGCAGTACTTC
NA	TRBJ2-6	TRBV15	NA	CATSRDMGNPGANVLTF	TGTGCCACCAGCAGAGATATGGGGAACCCTGGGGCCAACGTCCTGACTTTC
TRBD1	TRBJ1-2	TRBV10-3	NA	CAISESTGNYGYTF	TGTGCCATCAGTGAGTCGACAGGGAACTATGGCTACACCTTC
NA	TRBJ2-6	TRBV6-6	many	CASSSTVGANVLTF	TGTGCCAGCAGTTCGACAGTTGGGGCCAACGTCCTGACTTTC
NA	TRBJ2-2	TRBV5-1	NA	CASSFENTGELFF	TGCGCCAGCAGCTTCGAAAACACCGGGGAGCTGTTTTTT
NA	TRBJ2-1	TRBV2	NA	CASSKFHGDYNEQFF	TGTGCCAGCAGTAAGTTCCACGGGGACTACAATGAGCAGTTCTTC
NA	TRBJ2-1	TRBV5-1	NA	CASSSIYNEQFF	TGCGCCAGCAGCTCTATATACAATGAGCAGTTCTTC
NA	TRBJ2-3	TRBV5-5	NA	CASSLGNGVTQYF	TGTGCCAGCAGCTTGGGGAATGGAGTGACGCAGTATTTT
TRBD1	TRBJ2-3	TRBV10-3	few	CAISKSGTGVKDTQYF	TGTGCCATCAGCAAATCCGGGACAGGGGTCAAAGATACGCAGTATTTT
TRBD1	TRBJ2-2	TRBV24-1	NA	CATSDPGQGTGELFF	TGTGCCACCAGTGACCCCGGACAGGGTACCGGGGAGCTGTTTTTT
TRBD1	TRBJ2-2	TRBV5-6	NA	CASSNRDRGASGELFF	TGTGCCAGCAGCAACCGGGACAGGGGGGCTTCAGGGGAGCTGTTTTTT
NA	TRBJ1-6	TRBV6-5	NA	CASSYEGGSPLHF	TGTGCCAGCAGTTATGAGGGGGGTTCACCCCTCCACTTT
NA	TRBJ2-7	TRBV5-1	NA	CASSFQYEQYF	TGCGCCAGCAGCTTCCAGTACGAGCAGTACTTC
NA	TRBJ1-1	TRBV7-2	NA	CASSLGGGLGTEAFF	TGTGCCAGCAGCTTAGGGGGGGGGCTTGGCACTGAAGCTTTCTTT
TRBD1	TRBJ2-1	TRBV5-1	NA	CASSPGQGIYNEQFF	TGCGCCAGCAGCCCAGGACAGGGGATCTACAATGAGCAGTTCTTC
TRBD1	TRBJ1-2	TRBV5-1	NA	CASSLDRIEWYGYTF	TGCGCCAGCAGTTTGGACAGGATAGAATGGTATGGCTACACCTTC
TRBD2	TRBJ2-3	TRBV9	NA	CASSSPPGGAGFAQYF	TGTGCCAGCAGCTCCCCTCCCGGGGGGGCCGGATTCGCGCAGTATTTT
TRBD2	TRBJ2-2	TRBV5-1	NA	CASRLAASTPNTGELFF	TGCGCCAGTAGACTAGCGGCATCGACGCCCAACACCGGGGAGCTGTTTTTT
NA	TRBJ1-5	TRBV28	NA	CASSLDDHQPQHF	TGTGCCAGCAGTTTAGATGATCATCAGCCCCAGCATTTT
NA	TRBJ2-2	TRBV4-1	once	CASSQDLTAGAGELFF	TGCGCCAGCAGCCAAGATTTGACAGCCGGGGCCGGGGAGCTGTTTTTT
NA	TRBJ1-3	TRBV6-5	NA	CASNGDSGNTIYF	TGTGCCAGCAACGGGGATTCTGGAAACACCATATATTTT
NA	TRBJ1-1	TRBV11-2	NA	CASSLVGMNTEAFF	TGTGCCAGCAGCTTAGTAGGGATGAACACTGAAGCTTTCTTT
NA	TRBJ2-3	TRBV5-1	NA	CASSGQLGSTDTQYF	TGCGCCAGCAGCGGACAGCTCGGGTCCACAGATACGCAGTATTTT
NA	TRBJ2-1	TRBV5-1	NA	CASSPFASSYNEQFF	TGCGCCAGCAGCCCCTTTGCGAGCTCCTACAATGAGCAGTTCTTC
TRBD1	TRBJ1-1	TRBV6-4	NA	CASRGGAGHTEAFF	TGTGCCAGCCGAGGGGGCGCGGGTCACACTGAAGCTTTCTTT
NA	TRBJ2-3	TRBV29-1	NA	CSARQVRPTDTQYF	TGCAGCGCGCGACAGGTGAGACCGACAGATACGCAGTATTTT
NA	TRBJ2-3	TRBV5-6	NA	CASSFRHTQYF	TGTGCCAGCAGCTTTCGCCATACGCAGTATTTT
NA	TRBJ1-3	TRBV5-4	NA	CATGRDSLHSGNTIYF	TGTGCCACCGGTCGGGATAGCCTCCACTCTGGAAACACCATATATTTT
NA	TRBJ2-5	TRBV3-1/TRBV3-2	NA	CASSTGSSQETQYF	TGTGCCAGCAGCACGGGCTCGTCCCAAGAGACCCAGTACTTC
NA	TRBJ2-1	TRBV7-3	NA	CASSVGVNNEQFF	TGTGCCAGCTCAGTGGGAGTGAACAATGAGCAGTTCTTC
TRBD1	TRBJ1-2	TRBV4-1	once	CATKDRGRTNAYTF	TGCGCCACCAAAGACAGGGGGCGAACAAACGCCTACACCTTC
NA	TRBJ2-3	TRBV5-1	NA	CASSLLNPTDTQYF	TGCGCCAGCAGCCTCCTGAATCCCACAGATACGCAGTATTTT
NA	TRBJ1-3	TRBV4-1	NA	CASSRASGNTIYF	TGCGCCAGCAGTCGGGCCTCTGGAAACACCATATATTTT
NA	TRBJ1-1	TRBV7-3	NA	CASSRDGGGGEAFF	TGTGCCAGCAGCCGAGACGGGGGCGGTGGTGAAGCTTTCTTT
NA	TRBJ2-2	TRBV2	NA	CASSSTRPGELFF	TGTGCCAGCAGTTCTACTAGACCCGGGGAGCTGTTTTTT
NA	TRBJ2-7	TRBV18	NA	CASSSSGTTEQYF	TGTGCCAGCTCATCCTCCGGGACGACCGAGCAGTACTTC
NA	TRBJ1-5	TRBV30	once	CAWSVGNQPQHF	TGTGCCTGGAGTGTGGGGAATCAGCCCCAGCATTTT
NA	TRBJ2-7	TRBV19	NA	CASSIGRGAAYEQYF	TGTGCCAGTAGTATTGGGCGAGGGGCCGCCTACGAGCAGTACTTC
NA	TRBJ1-3	TRBV5-1	NA	CASSLGAGSGNTIYF	TGCGCCAGCAGCTTGGGAGCGGGTTCTGGAAACACCATATATTTT
NA	TRBJ1-6	TRBV4-1	NA	CASSQALGGSYNSPLHF	TGCGCCAGCAGCCAAGCCCTAGGAGGCTCCTATAATTCACCCCTCCACTTT
TRBD1	TRBJ2-7	TRBV7-9	few	CASGQGYSYEQYF	TGTGCCAGCGGACAGGGGTACTCCTACGAGCAGTACTTC
NA	TRBJ2-7	TRBV10-3	NA	CAISERDAQYF	TGTGCCATCAGTGAGAGAGACGCGCAGTACTTC
NA	TRBJ1-3	TRBV13	NA	CASSRWSSGNTIYF	TGTGCCAGCAGCCGCTGGAGCTCTGGAAACACCATATATTTT
NA	TRBJ2-5	TRBV9	NA	CASSVNVGGKQETQYF	TGTGCCAGCAGCGTAAATGTGGGCGGGAAGCAAGAGACCCAGTACTTC
TRBD2	TRBJ2-1	TRBV7-6	NA	CASSPSGRGIRWYEQFF	TGTGCCAGCAGTCCTAGCGGGAGGGGTATTAGATGGTATGAGCAGTTCTTC
NA	TRBJ1-1	TRBV2	NA	CASSVDLAEAFF	TGTGCCAGCTCGGTTGATCTTGCTGAAGCTTTCTTT
NA	TRBJ1-2	TRBV6-5	NA	CASGGEGYGYTF	TGTGCCAGCGGAGGGGAGGGATATGGCTACACCTTC
NA	TRBJ2-1	TRBV12-3/TRBV12-4	NA	CASSLTGPAGQFF	TGTGCCAGCAGTTTAACAGGACCAGCGGGGCAGTTCTTC